The 28 T cell receptor beta chains presented below share a single source sample, sequenced in a study of cytomegalovirus exposure and HLA in healthy donors. Vbeta (60) and Jbeta (13) primers were used in the PCR. Repertoires were generated with immunoSEQ multiplex PCR, while TCRdb's copy carries only in-frame clones and drops some. The sample includes more than 80,000 clones, about four fifths of them seen just once. The sequencing sample was made of PBMCs. These receptors all stem from a woman in her fifties or sixties in good health and CMV-seropositive.

This chain links TRBV4-2 with TRBJ1-3, with D tentatively TRBD1 (6 bases). This CDR3 spans 16 amino acids. Trimming took 6 bases from V and 0 from J, leaving 15 bases between them. The V gene's germline CDR1 is LGHNA and CDR2 YNFKEQ. The CDR3 coding sequence is TGTGCCAGCAGTCTTACAGGGTCAAGCTCTGGAAACACCATATATTTT. Translating it yields CASSLTGSSSGNTIYF.

The sample holds a few counts of this clone. This chain connects TRBV28 to TRBJ1-4; the D gene is possibly TRBD1 (5 bases). The CDR3 spans 15 residues. The germline V gene has CDR1 MDHEN and CDR2 SYDVKM. Trimming took off 5 bases at V and 10 bases at J, with 20 bases between the two ends. The CDR3 sequence: CASSTGPPRGGKLFF. DNA for the CDR3: TGTGCCAGCAGTACAGGACCGCCCCGAGGTGGAAAACTGTTTTTT.

This clone has just a few counts. This sequence joins TRBV28 and TRBJ2-7, with TRBD1 matching 7 bases. Per the germline V gene, CDR1 is MDHEN and CDR2 is SYDVKM. V was clipped by 6 bases and J by 4 bases; unmatched bases: 12. The length of the CDR3 is 15 residues. The CDR3 sequence is CASSPRDREDYEQYF. The CDR3 region has the DNA TGTGCCAGCAGCCCCCGGGACAGAGAAGATTACGAGCAGTACTTC.

The chain recombines TRBV7-9 with TRBJ1-5, with no clear D. The CDR3 runs to 18 residues. Trimming stripped 1 base from V and 0 bases from J, with 16 bases between. Germline CDR1 SEHNR, CDR2 FQNEAQ (reference sequence). The CDR3 region is CASSLVGTEGYSNQPQHF. CDR3 DNA: TGTGCCAGCAGCTTAGTGGGTACCGAGGGATATAGCAATCAGCCCCAGCATTTT.

V is TRBV7-2 and J is TRBJ2-7, with D tentatively TRBD1 (6 bases). Germline V gene lookup returns CDR1 SGHTA and CDR2 FQGNSA. V gave up 4 bases and J gave up 0 bases, with 10 bases separating them. This CDR3 has 14 residues. The CDR3 sequence is CASSSSDSSYEQYF. CDR3 DNA: TGTGCCAGCAGCTCCTCGGACAGCTCCTACGAGCAGTACTTC.

This clone has only one observation. This chain joins TRBV7-6 and TRBJ1-2; D is unclear. The CDR3 has 15 amino acids. The V end lost 5 bases, the J end lost 3 bases, and 16 bases lay between the germline ends. Germline loops: CDR1 SGHVS, CDR2 FNYEAQ. The CDR3 reads CASSDTAGGDYGYTF. The CDR3 DNA sequence: TGTGCCAGCAGCGACACGGCAGGAGGCGACTATGGCTACACCTTC. The full variable domain, rest sourced from reference TRBV7-6 and TRBJ1-2, is GAGVSQSPRYKVTKRGQDVALRCDPISGHVSLYWYRQALGQGPEFLTYFNYEAQQDKSGLPNDRFSAERPEGSISTLTIQRTEQRDSAMYRCASSDTAGGDYGYTFGSGTRLTVV.

This chain joins TRBV30 and TRBJ1-5; TRBD1 matches 10 bases. The junction had 4 bases not matched to a gene; V was cut back by 3 bases and J by 5 bases. This CDR3 has 14 residues. Looked up from germline, CDR1 is GTSNPN and CDR2 is SVGIG (reference sequence). The CDR3 region is CAWSMDRGYQPQHF. In DNA form, the CDR3 reads TGTGCCTGGAGCATGGACAGGGGGTATCAGCCCCAGCATTTT.

As for this clone: This sample includes further DNA sequences coding for the same CDR3. This chain connects TRBV27 to TRBJ1-1, with D uncertain. Germline CDR1 reads MNHEY; CDR2 reads SMNVEV (reference sequence). V was shortened by 6 bases and J by 5 bases, with 19 bases between the two germline ends. The CDR3 has 15 residues. CDR3 DNA sequence: TGTGCCAGCAGCCCAACTTGGACTATTGGGACTGAAGCTTTCTTT. It codes for CASSPTWTIGTEAFF.

This clone was seen more than once but under ten times. This chain joins TRBV5-1 and TRBJ2-5; 8 bases match TRBD2. V trimming: 0 bases; J trimming: 2 bases; junction bases outside the gene matches: 9. The CDR3 is 17 residues long. The V gene's germline CDR1 is SGHRS and CDR2 YFSETQ. In DNA, the CDR3 is TGCGCCAGCAGCTTGGCCGGGCGGGGGGCCCGACAAGAGACCCAGTACTTC. Translating it yields CASSLAGRGARQETQYF.

This chain uses TRBV6-6 with TRBJ1-1; D ambiguous. V lost 2 bases and J 0 bases, leaving 10 bases between the germline ends. Germline loops: CDR1 MNHNY, CDR2 SVGAGI (reference sequence). The CDR3 is made up of 15 amino acids. CDR3 protein: CASSYIGGLNTEAFF. CDR3 nucleotides: TGTGCCAGCAGTTACATTGGAGGTTTGAACACTGAAGCTTTCTTT.

The V gene is TRBV5-1, the J gene TRBJ2-3; 8 bases fit TRBD1. The length of the CDR3 is 15 residues. Germline CDR1 and CDR2: SGHRS and YFSETQ. V dropped 3 bases and J dropped 6; count of bases not matched to a gene: 9. CDR3 amino acids: CASSYGQGATDTQYF. The DNA of the CDR3 is TGCGCCAGCAGCTATGGGCAGGGGGCTACGGATACGCAGTATTTT.

The CDR3 DNA sequence: TGTGCCAGCAGTTTGATTGGGCGGCAGCACTTCCAGGGGGGACTGTTTTTT. As protein: CASSLIGRQHFQGGLFF. The rearrangement uses TRBV28 and TRBJ1-4; 7 bases match TRBD1. The ends lost 3 bases at V and 13 bases at J; junction bases unmatched: 20. CDR1 and CDR2 (germline): MDHEN, SYDVKM. The CDR3 contains 17 residues.

This clone was detected only once. V gene TRBV29-1 combines with J gene TRBJ1-2; D is possibly TRBD1 (5 bases). CDR1 is SQVTM, CDR2 ANQGSEA, per germline. The germline V and J ends were trimmed by 2 bases and 10 bases, with 14 bases remaining between them. The CDR3 runs 12 residues. The CDR3 sequence is CSVERWQGNYTF. In nucleotides, the CDR3 is TGCAGCGTTGAACGTTGGCAGGGTAACTACACCTTC.

Turning to this clone: The junction departs from the called germline gene at one end, perhaps through a read error. V is TRBV5-4 and J is TRBJ1-1; maybe TRBD1 (6 bases). Looked up from germline, CDR1 is SGHNT and CDR2 is YYREEE (reference sequence). This CDR3 spans 15 amino acids. The CDR3 loop is CANSADATGRTEAFF. The CDR3 DNA reads TGTGCCAACAGCGCCGACGCGACAGGAAGGACTGAAGCTTTCTTT.

CDR3 nucleotide sequence: TGTGCCAGCTCACCAACAAGCTCCTACAATGAGCAGTTCTTC. Translated, it gives CASSPTSSYNEQFF. This chain links TRBV18 with TRBJ2-1; D is uncertain. CDR3 length equals 14 residues. Trimming pared 2 bases from V and 0 bases from J, leaving 5 bases between. The germline gives CDR1 KGHSH, CDR2 LQKENI.

The chain combines TRBV5-6 with TRBJ2-1; TRBD2 matches 11 bases. CDR3 size: 16 residues. The J segment lost 5 bases and the V segment lost 4 bases, leaving 8 bases of the junction unmatched. CDR1 is SGHDT and CDR2 is YYEEEE in the germline V gene. The CDR3 loop is CASSHTSGGHNNEQFF. CDR3 in DNA: TGTGCCAGCAGCCATACTAGCGGGGGCCATAACAATGAGCAGTTCTTC.

This CDR3 reads CASRGGQENTGELFF. DNA for the CDR3: TGTGCCAGCAGGGGGGGACAGGAGAACACCGGGGAGCTGTTTTTT. V gene TRBV28 combines with J gene TRBJ2-2, with 8 bases matching TRBD1. Germline CDR1 reads MDHEN; CDR2 reads SYDVKM. The CDR3 is 15 amino acids. The junction had 4 bases not matched to a gene; V was cut back by 6 bases and J by 1 base.

The chain joins TRBV5-5 to TRBJ1-5, with D perhaps matching TRBD1 (5 bases). V lost 4 bases and J lost 0, with 11 bases in between. Germline V lookup: CDR1 SGHKS, CDR2 YYEKEE (reference sequence). The CDR3 is made up of 15 amino acids. The CDR3 reads CASSPDSYSNQPQHF. CDR3 sequence (DNA): TGTGCCAGCAGCCCAGACAGCTATAGCAATCAGCCCCAGCATTTT.

The rearrangement uses TRBV18 and TRBJ1-1; D not certain. Germline lookup yields CDR1 KGHSH and CDR2 LQKENI. V dropped 3 bases and J dropped 5 bases, with 10 bases sitting between them. CDR3 length: 13 residues. The CDR3 DNA sequence: TGTGCCAGCTCACCTAACGGGGTAACTGAAGCTTTCTTT. Residues: CASSPNGVTEAFF.

J is TRBJ1-5 and V is TRBV10-3; D ambiguous. Trimming pared 4 bases from V and 0 bases from J, leaving 7 bases between. The CDR3 covers 14 residues. The V gene's germline CDR1 is ENHRY and CDR2 SYGVKD. The CDR3 region is CAISGENSNQPQHF. The CDR3 DNA reads TGTGCCATCAGTGGGGAGAATAGCAATCAGCCCCAGCATTTT.

The rearrangement uses TRBV6-1 and TRBJ1-5; D gene unclear. The V gene's germline CDR1 is MNHNS and CDR2 SASEGT. The CDR3 length is 14 residues. The ends were cut back, 4 bases at V and 0 bases at J, with 7 bases in the middle. The CDR3 DNA is TGTGCCAGCAGTGTCCAGAATAGCAATCAGCCCCAGCATTTT. Its protein is CASSVQNSNQPQHF.

The rearrangement joins TRBV6-1 to TRBJ1-5; D is ambiguous. Germline CDR1 is MNHNS and CDR2 is SASEGT. V dropped 5 bases and J dropped 3 bases, with 8 bases sitting between them. There are 13 residues in the CDR3. CDR3 residues: CASSWSDNQPQHF. CDR3 DNA sequence: TGTGCCAGCAGTTGGTCAGACAATCAGCCCCAGCATTTT.

V gene TRBV4-2 combines with J gene TRBJ2-2, with 8 positions matching TRBD2. The CDR3 is 19 residues long. Germline values: CDR1 LGHNA, CDR2 YNFKEQ. The V gene end was trimmed by 0 bases and the J gene end by 0 bases; junction bases not matched to a gene: 9. The CDR3 DNA sequence: TGTGCCAGCAGCCAAGATGATCCAGCGGGGGTCGCGAACACCGGGGAGCTGTTTTTT. This gives the protein CASSQDDPAGVANTGELFF.

The V gene is TRBV30, the J gene TRBJ2-5, with TRBD2 identical over 7 bases. After removal of 0 bases from V and 7 bases from J, the junction contained 8 bases not matched to a gene. Germline V gene lookup returns CDR1 GTSNPN and CDR2 SVGIG (reference sequence). The length of the CDR3 is 14 residues. The CDR3 DNA follows: TGTGCCTGGAGTGTACCGGGGGGAGCGGGGACCCAGTACTTC. Translating gives CAWSVPGGAGTQYF.

The genes are TRBV7-9 and TRBJ1-2, with D hard to call. The V gene lost 7 bases and the J gene lost 0 bases, with 9 bases spanning the gap. Germline loops: CDR1 SEHNR, CDR2 FQNEAQ (reference sequence). The CDR3 covers 13 residues. The CDR3 region is CASNASPNYGYTF. The DNA for the CDR3 is TGTGCCAGCAACGCGAGCCCTAACTATGGCTACACCTTC.

The chain carries TRBV6-1 and TRBJ1-6; 7 bases are shared with TRBD1. The ends lost 5 bases at V and 8 bases at J; junction bases unmatched: 3. CDR1 is MNHNS and CDR2 is SASEGT in the germline V gene. The CDR3 covers 13 residues. The CDR3 DNA reads as TGTGCCAGCAGTAACAGGGGTCATTCACCCCTCCACTTT. Protein sequence: CASSNRGHSPLHF.

This sequence joins TRBV7-9 and TRBJ2-7; tentatively, D is TRBD2 (7 bases). The CDR3 length is 13 residues. Trimming cost V 3 bases and J 6 bases, with 12 bases left between them. CDR1 and CDR2 (germline): SEHNR, FQNEAQ (reference sequence). CDR3 in DNA: TGTGCCAGCAGCTTGTTTGGGGGGGCCGAGCAGTACTTC. It specifies CASSLFGGAEQYF.

This chain links TRBV28 with TRBJ1-2; 8 bases align to TRBD1. CDR3 size: 13 residues. The J segment lost 7 bases and the V segment lost 10 bases, leaving 11 bases of the junction unmatched. The germline gives CDR1 MDHEN, CDR2 SYDVKM. The chain's CDR3 is CATIRDRGGGYTF. CDR3 in DNA: TGTGCCACGATACGTGACAGGGGAGGTGGCTACACCTTC.